This section outlines one TCR beta chain sequence together with its context. Its antigen is unidentified. TCRdb's copy holds only in-frame clones and misses some; the assay was immunoSEQ multiplex PCR. The sample lists around 23,000 clones, approximately 88% occurring once. This sample is drawn from a study of naive CD8 T cells in extremely preterm neonates. Whole-study findings and limits: Preterm CDR3s were shorter than older groups', with fewer N additions and less trimming.

Preterm samples came from extremely preterm deliveries at about 22-29 weeks. CDR3 length: 16 amino acids. V was pared by 1 base and J by 1 base, with 14 bases between. The V gene's germline CDR1 is SGHNT and CDR2 YYREEE (reference sequence). V and J are TRBV5-4 and TRBJ2-5; D could derive from TRBD1 or TRBD2 (6 bases each). Sequencing was done on a sample of naive CD8+ T cells from cord blood. The sequence was collected from a boy who was born preterm. This CDR3 is CASSLRAGGFQETQYF. The CDR3 DNA is TGTGCCAGCAGCTTGAGGGCCGGGGGCTTCCAAGAGACCCAGTACTTC.